This T cell receptor beta chain was identified during a study of T cells after posttransplantation cyclophosphamide. Study-level findings and limits: Donor-recipient repertoire similarity was low at 1-2 months, rising over year one.

Busulfan-fludarabine conditioning, marrow transplant, and cyclophosphamide on days +3 and +4 were administered. This clone appeared a few times. Its antigen is unknown. Assay: immunoSEQ multiplex PCR; the TCRdb copy retains only in-frame clones and omits some. The sample has roughly 3,800 clones, roughly three quarters seen once. Sequencing was performed on CD8+ T cells sorted from PBMCs, taken about 1,000 days after allogeneic stem cell transplant with posttransplant cyclophosphamide. The receptor was derived from a female patient in her forties who received an allogeneic stem cell transplant from a related donor, was CMV-positive, and had no GVHD. A share of the T cells may be of graft donor origin.

CDR3 residues: CASSVARAAEWGQYF. The CDR3, as DNA: TGTGCCAGCAGCGTGGCCCGAGCAGCGGAGTGGGGGCAGTATTTT. The chain employs TRBV2 and TRBJ2-3, with a possible D match to TRBD2 (5 bases). Germline V CDR1 and CDR2: SNHLY, FYNNEI. The CDR3 has 15 residues. V dropped 6 bases and J dropped 11 bases, with 24 bases sitting between them.